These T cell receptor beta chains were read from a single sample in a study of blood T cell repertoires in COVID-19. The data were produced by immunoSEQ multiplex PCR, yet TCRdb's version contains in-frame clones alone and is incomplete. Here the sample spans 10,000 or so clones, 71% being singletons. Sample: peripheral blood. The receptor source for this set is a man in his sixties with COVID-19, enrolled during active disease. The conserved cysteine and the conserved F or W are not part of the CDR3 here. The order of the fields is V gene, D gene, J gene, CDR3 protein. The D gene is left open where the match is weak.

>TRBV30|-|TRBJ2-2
AWGGTGELF
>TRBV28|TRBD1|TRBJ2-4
ASHDPGQGENIQY
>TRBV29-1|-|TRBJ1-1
SVETAQTAF
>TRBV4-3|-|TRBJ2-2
ASSQEGRGWTGELF
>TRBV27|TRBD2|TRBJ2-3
ASSWGGLAGVYPDTQY
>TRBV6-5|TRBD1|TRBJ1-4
ASSYSTGLGEKLF
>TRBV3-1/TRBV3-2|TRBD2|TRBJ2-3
ASSQRGLAGVDTQY
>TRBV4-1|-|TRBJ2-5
ASSQGTQKETQY
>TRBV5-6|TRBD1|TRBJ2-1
ASSSPPGTGRHNEQF
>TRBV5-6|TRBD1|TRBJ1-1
ASSRDRTTEAF
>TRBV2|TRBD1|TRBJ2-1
ASSEVGTGGNEQF
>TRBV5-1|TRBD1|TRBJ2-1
ASSLSGTALYNEQF
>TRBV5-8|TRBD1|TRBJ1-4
ASSFDRGGWVKLF
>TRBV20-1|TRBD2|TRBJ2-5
SASRILAGFQETQY
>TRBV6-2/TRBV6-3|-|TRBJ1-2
ASSYGAGDNYGYT
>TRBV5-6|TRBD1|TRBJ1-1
ASRPDRGTEAF
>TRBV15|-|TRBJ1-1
ATSGYREGTEAF
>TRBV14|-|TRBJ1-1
ASSQDIRYTEAF
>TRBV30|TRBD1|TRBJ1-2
AWTHNGPGGGNYGYT
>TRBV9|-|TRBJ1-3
ASSLKLGSPNPGNTIY
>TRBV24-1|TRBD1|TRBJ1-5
ATSGQPDRGYPPPQH
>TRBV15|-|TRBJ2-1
ATSGDWDNEQF
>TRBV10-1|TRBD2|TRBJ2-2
ASSEPLLAGGPNTGELF
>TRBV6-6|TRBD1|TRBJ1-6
ASSRTGGGNSPLH
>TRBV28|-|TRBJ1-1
ASSFRGLSTEAF
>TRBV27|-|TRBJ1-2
ASSLSGANYGYT